This entry lists 6 T cell receptor beta chains sequenced from one sample in a study of technical replicates of blood from a few donors. Generated by immunoSEQ multiplex PCR, the TCRdb table keeps only in-frame clones and is missing some. This table holds over 65,000 clones, just under 97% found once. The specimen sequenced was T cells isolated from PBMCs. These receptor sequences come from a human donor in good health.

The V call is TRBV10-3, the J call TRBJ2-6; no clear D. V was trimmed by 8 bases and J by 4 bases, leaving 12 bases between them. This CDR3 has 14 amino acids. The germline V gene encodes CDR1 ENHRY and CDR2 SYGVKD. The CDR3 protein is CAILDSSGANVLTF. The CDR3 DNA reads as TGTGCCATCCTCGACTCTTCGGGGGCCAACGTCCTGACTTTC.

This chain connects TRBV5-4 to TRBJ2-1, with a possible D match to TRBD2 (7 bases). This CDR3 is built from 14 residues. Trimming cost V 9 bases and J 2 bases, with 15 bases left between them. From germline, CDR1 is SGHNT and CDR2 YYREEE (reference sequence). CDR3 DNA sequence: TGTGCCATTAGGAAGGGGGGGACCTACAATGAGCAGTTCTTC. Its protein product is CAIRKGGTYNEQFF.

The rearrangement links TRBV29-1 to TRBJ2-7; 9 bases match TRBD2. V trimming: 3 bases; J trimming: 6 bases; junction bases outside the gene matches: 9. In germline, CDR1 is SQVTM, CDR2 ANQGSEA. The CDR3 extends over 14 amino acids. In DNA form, the CDR3 reads TGCAGCGTTGAGTTAGCGGGAGTATTGCTCGAGCAGTACTTC. This codes for CSVELAGVLLEQYF.

The chain joins TRBV7-9 to TRBJ2-7; weak D call: TRBD2 (5 bases). CDR1 and CDR2 (germline): SEHNR, FQNEAQ (reference sequence). V was shortened by 7 bases and J by 4 bases, with 20 bases between the two germline ends. This CDR3 contains 15 residues. Here the CDR3 DNA reads TGTGCCAGCACCCCTCTGGAGGAGAGAATTTACGAGCAGTACTTC. Translation gives CASTPLEERIYEQYF.

The J gene is TRBJ2-7, the V gene TRBV28; TRBD1 matches at 9 bases. This CDR3 has 15 residues. Looked up from germline, CDR1 is MDHEN and CDR2 is SYDVKM. Losses at the gene ends were 4 bases for V and 5 bases for J; bases not matched to a gene: 9. DNA for the CDR3: TGTGCCAGCAGTTACACCGGGACAGGGTCAGACGAGCAGTACTTC. It encodes CASSYTGTGSDEQYF.

J is TRBJ1-1 and V is TRBV11-2; D is unclear. CDR3 size: 14 residues. In germline, CDR1 is SGHAT, CDR2 FQNNGV. The germline V and J ends were trimmed by 1 base and 11 bases, with 17 bases remaining between them. The CDR3 bases are TGTGCCAGCAGCTTAGGCCCTCGGACCGGCGGGGCTTTCTTT. Translating gives CASSLGPRTGGAFF.